This T cell receptor (beta chain) was captured in a study of shared clonotypes between healthy human individuals. Notes on this clone: Its antigen is not known.

The CDR3 runs 13 residues. The germline gives CDR1 KGHSH, CDR2 LQKENI. The V end lost 2 bases, the J end lost 6 bases, and 10 bases lay between the germline ends. Profiled with immunoSEQ multiplex PCR; TCRdb holds only in-frame clones, not every one. The sample includes fewer than 200,000 clones, around 63% seen only once; the top ten take around 9.3%. Findings and limits, study-wide: A handful of donors shared roughly 5% of their naive CD4 clonotypes. Memory subsets generally showed lower estimated richness than naive subsets. Generation probability values for non-shared clonotypes were lower than those for clonotypes shared by all four donors.

The TCR sequence derives from a man aged 25 to 40 in good health. J is TRBJ1-1 and V is TRBV18, with a possible D match to TRBD1 (5 bases). The sequenced material came from memory CD4+ T cells sorted from blood. The subset: CD45RA-negative fraction. CDR3 sequence: CASSPGGDSEAFF. Written as DNA, the CDR3 is TGTGCCAGCTCACCAGGAGGGGACTCTGAAGCTTTCTTT.